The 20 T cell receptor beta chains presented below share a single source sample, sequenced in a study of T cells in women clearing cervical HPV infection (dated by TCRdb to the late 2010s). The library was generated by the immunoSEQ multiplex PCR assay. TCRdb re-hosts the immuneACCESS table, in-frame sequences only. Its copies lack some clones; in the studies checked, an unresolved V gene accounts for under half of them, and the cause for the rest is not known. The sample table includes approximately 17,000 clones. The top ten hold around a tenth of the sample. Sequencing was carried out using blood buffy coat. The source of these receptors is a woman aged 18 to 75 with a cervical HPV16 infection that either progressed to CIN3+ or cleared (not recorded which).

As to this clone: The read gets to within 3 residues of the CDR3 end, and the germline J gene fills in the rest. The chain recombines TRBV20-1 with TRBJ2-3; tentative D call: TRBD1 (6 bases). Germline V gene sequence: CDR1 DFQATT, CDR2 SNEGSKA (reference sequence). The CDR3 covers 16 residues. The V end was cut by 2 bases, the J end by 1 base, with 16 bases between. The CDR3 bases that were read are TGCAGTGCTAGACCTAGTGTCTGGACAGGCACAGATACG. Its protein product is CSARPSVWTGTDT. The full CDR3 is CSARPSVWTGTDTQYF.

The DNA read from the CDR3 is TGTGCCAGCAGCTTTGATGCTAGCGGGAGGGTAAGC. As protein: CASSFDASGRVS. The full CDR3 is CASSFDASGRVSIYF. The chain combines TRBV5-6 with TRBJ1-3; D is undetermined. The read stops 3 residues short of the end of the CDR3; the missing end is completed from the germline J gene. This CDR3 is built from 15 residues. Germline V gene sequence: CDR1 SGHDT, CDR2 YYEEEE.

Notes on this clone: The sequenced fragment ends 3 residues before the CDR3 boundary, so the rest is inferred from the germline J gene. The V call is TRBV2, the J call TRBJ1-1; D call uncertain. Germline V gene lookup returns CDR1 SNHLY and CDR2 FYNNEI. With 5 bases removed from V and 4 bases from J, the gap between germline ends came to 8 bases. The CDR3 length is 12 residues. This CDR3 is CASSIETTEAFF. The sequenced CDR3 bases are TGTGCCAGCAGTATAGAAACCACTGAA.

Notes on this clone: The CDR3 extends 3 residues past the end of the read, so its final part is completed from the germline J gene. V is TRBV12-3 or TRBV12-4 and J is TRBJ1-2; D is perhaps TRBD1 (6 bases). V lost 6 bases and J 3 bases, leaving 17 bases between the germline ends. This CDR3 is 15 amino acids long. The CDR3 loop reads CASRPTDSPHYGYTF. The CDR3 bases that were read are TGTGCCAGCAGACCAACGGACAGCCCCCACTATGGC.

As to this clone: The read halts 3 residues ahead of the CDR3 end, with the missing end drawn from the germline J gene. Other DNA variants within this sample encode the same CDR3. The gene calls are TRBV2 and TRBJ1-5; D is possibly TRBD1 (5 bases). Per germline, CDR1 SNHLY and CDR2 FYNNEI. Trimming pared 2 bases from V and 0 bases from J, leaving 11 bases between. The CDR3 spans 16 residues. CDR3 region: CASSEQGGRSNQPQHF. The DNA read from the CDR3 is TGTGCCAGCAGTGAACAGGGAGGACGTAGCAATCAGCCC.

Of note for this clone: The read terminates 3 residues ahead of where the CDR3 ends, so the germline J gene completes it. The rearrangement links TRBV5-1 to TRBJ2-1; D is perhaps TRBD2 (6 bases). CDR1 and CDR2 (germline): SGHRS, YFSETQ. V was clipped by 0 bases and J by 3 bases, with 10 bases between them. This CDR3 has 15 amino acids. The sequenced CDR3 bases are TGCGCCAGCAGCTTGGTCGGGACTGACTACAATGAG. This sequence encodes CASSLVGTDYNE. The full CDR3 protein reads CASSLVGTDYNEQFF.

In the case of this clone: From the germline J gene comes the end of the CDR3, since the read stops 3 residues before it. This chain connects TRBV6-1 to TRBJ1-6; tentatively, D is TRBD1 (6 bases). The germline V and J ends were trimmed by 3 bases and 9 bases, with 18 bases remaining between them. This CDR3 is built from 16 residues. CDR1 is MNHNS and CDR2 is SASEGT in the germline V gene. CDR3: CASSDWTASMGSPLHF. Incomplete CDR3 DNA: TGTGCCAGCAGTGATTGGACAGCAAGTATGGGTTCACCC.

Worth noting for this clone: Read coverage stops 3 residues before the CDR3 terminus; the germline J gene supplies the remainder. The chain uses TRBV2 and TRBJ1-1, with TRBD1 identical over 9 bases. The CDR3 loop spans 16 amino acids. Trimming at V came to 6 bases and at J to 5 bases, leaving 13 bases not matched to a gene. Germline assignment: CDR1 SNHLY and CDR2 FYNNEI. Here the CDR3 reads CASRGDRDGLGTEAFF. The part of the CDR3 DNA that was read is TGTGCCAGCAGGGGGGACAGGGATGGTTTAGGGACTGAA.

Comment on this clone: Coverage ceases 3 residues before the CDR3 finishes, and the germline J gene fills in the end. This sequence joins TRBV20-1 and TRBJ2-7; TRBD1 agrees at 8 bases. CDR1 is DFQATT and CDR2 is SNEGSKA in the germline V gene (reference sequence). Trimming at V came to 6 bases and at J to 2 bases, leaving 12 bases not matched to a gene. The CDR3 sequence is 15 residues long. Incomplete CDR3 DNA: TGCAGTGCCCACCCCCTTACGGGACAGGCCTACGAG. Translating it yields CSAHPLTGQAYE. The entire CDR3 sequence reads CSAHPLTGQAYEQYF.

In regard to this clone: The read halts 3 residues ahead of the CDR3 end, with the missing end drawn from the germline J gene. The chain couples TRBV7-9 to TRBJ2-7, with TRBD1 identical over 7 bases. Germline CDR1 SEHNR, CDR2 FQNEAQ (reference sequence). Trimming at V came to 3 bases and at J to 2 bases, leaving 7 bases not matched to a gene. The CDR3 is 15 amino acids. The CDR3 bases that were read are TGTGCCAGCAGCTTCGACGACAGGGTGCCCTACGAG. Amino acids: CASSFDDRVPYE. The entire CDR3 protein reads CASSFDDRVPYEQYF.

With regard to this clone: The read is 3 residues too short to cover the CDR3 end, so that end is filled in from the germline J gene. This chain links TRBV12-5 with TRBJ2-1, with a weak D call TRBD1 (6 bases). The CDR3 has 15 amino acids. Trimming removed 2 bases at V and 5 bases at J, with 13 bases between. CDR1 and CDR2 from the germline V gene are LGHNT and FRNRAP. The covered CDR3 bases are TGTGCTAGTGGTTTGTATTTGGGGGCGCACAATGAG. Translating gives CASGLYLGAHNE. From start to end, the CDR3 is CASGLYLGAHNEQFF.

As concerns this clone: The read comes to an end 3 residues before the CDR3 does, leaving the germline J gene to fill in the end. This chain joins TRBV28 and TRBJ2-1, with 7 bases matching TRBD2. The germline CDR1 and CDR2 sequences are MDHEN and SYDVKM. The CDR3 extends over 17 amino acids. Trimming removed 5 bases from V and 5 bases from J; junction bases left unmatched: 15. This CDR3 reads CASSPVGGGLRNNEQFF. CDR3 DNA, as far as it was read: TGTGCCAGCAGTCCCGTGGGGGGGGGACTACGAAACAATGAG.

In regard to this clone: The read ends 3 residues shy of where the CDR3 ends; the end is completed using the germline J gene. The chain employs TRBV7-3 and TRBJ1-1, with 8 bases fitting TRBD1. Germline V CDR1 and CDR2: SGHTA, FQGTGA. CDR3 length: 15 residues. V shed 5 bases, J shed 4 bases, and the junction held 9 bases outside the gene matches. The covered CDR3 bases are TGTGCCAGCAGCATACTACAGGGGGTTGGCACTGAA. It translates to CASSILQGVGTE. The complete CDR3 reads CASSILQGVGTEAFF.

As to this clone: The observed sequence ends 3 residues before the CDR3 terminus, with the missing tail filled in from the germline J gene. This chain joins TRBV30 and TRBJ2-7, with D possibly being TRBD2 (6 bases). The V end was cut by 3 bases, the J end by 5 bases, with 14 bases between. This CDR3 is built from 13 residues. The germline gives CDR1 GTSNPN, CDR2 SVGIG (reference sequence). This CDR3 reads CAWRRRGANEQYF. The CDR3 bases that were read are TGTGCCTGGAGACGGCGGGGAGCGAACGAG.

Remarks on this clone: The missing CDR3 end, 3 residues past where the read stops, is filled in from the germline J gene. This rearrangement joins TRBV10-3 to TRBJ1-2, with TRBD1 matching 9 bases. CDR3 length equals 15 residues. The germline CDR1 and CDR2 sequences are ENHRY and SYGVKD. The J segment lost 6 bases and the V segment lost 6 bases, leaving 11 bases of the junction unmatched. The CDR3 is CAISPVSGTGNGYTF. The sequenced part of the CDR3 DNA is TGTGCCATCAGCCCCGTTTCCGGGACAGGGAATGGC.

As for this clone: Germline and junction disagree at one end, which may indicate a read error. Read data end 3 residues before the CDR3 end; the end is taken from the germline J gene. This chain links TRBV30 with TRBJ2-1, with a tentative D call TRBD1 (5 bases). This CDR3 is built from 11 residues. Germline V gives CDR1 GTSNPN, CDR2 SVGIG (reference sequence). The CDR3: CALSEGVEQFF. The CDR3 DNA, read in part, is TGTGCCTTGAGTGAAGGGGTTGAG.

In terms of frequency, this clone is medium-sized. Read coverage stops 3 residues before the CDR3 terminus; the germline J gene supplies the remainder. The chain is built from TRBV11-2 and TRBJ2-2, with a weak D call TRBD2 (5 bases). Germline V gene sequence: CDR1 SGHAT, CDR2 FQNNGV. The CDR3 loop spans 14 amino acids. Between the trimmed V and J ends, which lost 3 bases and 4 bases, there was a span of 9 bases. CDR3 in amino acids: CASSLTTRTGELFF. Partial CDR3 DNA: TGTGCCAGCAGCTTGACTACCCGCACCGGGGAG.

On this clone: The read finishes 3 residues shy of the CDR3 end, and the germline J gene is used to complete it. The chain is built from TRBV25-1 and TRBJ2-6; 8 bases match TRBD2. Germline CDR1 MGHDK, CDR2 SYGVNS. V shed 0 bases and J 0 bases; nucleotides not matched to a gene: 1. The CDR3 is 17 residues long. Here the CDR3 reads CASSEYLAGSGANVLTF. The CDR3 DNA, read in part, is TGTGCCAGCAGTGAATATCTAGCGGGCTCTGGGGCCAACGTC. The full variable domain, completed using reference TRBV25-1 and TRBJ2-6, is EADIYQTPRYLVIGTGKKITLECSQTMGHDKMYWYQQDPGMELHLIHYSYGVNSTEKGDLSSESTVSRIRTEHFPLTLESARPSHTSQYLCASSEYLAGSGANVLTFGAGSRLTVL.

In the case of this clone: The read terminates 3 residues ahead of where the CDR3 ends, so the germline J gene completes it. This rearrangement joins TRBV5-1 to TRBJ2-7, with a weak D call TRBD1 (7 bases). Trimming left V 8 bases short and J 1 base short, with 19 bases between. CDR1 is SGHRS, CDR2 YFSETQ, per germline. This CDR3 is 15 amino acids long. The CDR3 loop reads CASKERAGQSYEQYF. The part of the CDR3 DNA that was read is TGCGCCAGTAAAGAGCGGGCGGGACAGTCCTACGAG.

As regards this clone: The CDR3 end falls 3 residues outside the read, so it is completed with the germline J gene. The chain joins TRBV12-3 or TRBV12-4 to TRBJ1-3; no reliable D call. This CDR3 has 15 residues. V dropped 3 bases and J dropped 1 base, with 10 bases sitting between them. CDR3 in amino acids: CASSFADHSGNTIYF. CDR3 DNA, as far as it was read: TGTGCCAGCAGTTTCGCAGATCATTCTGGAAACACC.